The rows below give T cell receptor beta chains drawn from one sample of a study of synovial regulatory T cells in juvenile arthritis. Assay used: immunoSEQ multiplex PCR; TCRdb lists only in-frame clones, some missing. The sample data list 10,000 or so clones. The source material was Treg cells from blood. The receptors were gathered from a donor aged 2-30 years with juvenile idiopathic arthritis. Both conserved end residues are part of each CDR3. Each record gives: J gene, V gene, CDR3 protein.

TRBJ1-5,TRBV28,CASRILNSNQPQHF
TRBJ2-7,TRBV19,CASSILGAGGYEQYF
TRBJ1-1,TRBV4-1,CASSQGWSGGTEAFF
TRBJ2-7,TRBV6-1,CASSERGAGSREQYF
TRBJ1-2,TRBV4-1,CASSGRTGGVYGYTF
TRBJ2-7,TRBV5-6,CASSLPGVFRWEQYF
TRBJ2-7,TRBV10-3,CAIKEGTVTYEQYF
TRBJ2-7,TRBV5-4,CASSLIGVDYEQYF
TRBJ2-7,TRBV19,CASRSGTALVEQYF
TRBJ2-2,TRBV10-3,CAISGGPGNTGELFF
TRBJ1-3,TRBV10-2,CASSPQPPQRRGNTIYF
TRBJ2-7,TRBV10-2,CASVLAGATQQYF
TRBJ1-5,TRBV6-6,CASSYGQGHSNQPQHF
TRBJ1-1,TRBV19,CASALWGAEAFF